The 3 T cell receptor beta chains listed next were all sequenced from one sample in a study of T-cell memory formation after mild COVID-19. TCRdb processed the 5' RACE reads anew with MiXCR; each CDR3 protein has one entry. This sample yields under 110,000 distinct CDR3 sequences, of which around 11% are seen a single time; 25% to 35% belongs to the top ten. Sequencing was performed on PBMCs or a T cell subset sorted from them (not recorded which). These receptors were taken from an adult woman who had mild COVID-19 (a few samples of this study predate the infection). Cell type and time point are not known.

This clonotype was recorded a few times. This sequence joins TRBV7-2 and TRBJ2-5; 8 positions match TRBD2. With 7 bases clipped from V and 4 bases from J, the junction kept 11 bases outside the gene matches. Germline lookup yields CDR1 SGHTA and CDR2 FQGNSA. This CDR3 has 15 residues. Written as DNA, the CDR3 is TGTGCCAGCATCGAAACCGGGACTAGTGGAGAGACCCAGTACTTC. This encodes CASIETGTSGETQYF.

The chain is built from TRBV3-1 and TRBJ1-1; the D gene is possibly TRBD1 (6 bases). CDR3 length: 16 amino acids. V dropped 0 bases and J dropped 5 bases, with 16 bases sitting between them. Germline values: CDR1 LGHDT, CDR2 YNNKEL (reference sequence). The CDR3 is CASSQDWRDIDTEAFF. The CDR3 coding sequence is TGTGCCAGCAGCCAAGATTGGCGGGACATAGATACTGAAGCTTTCTTT.

The rearrangement joins TRBV29-1 to TRBJ2-1; no definite D call. The CDR3 is made up of 13 amino acids. The V end was cut by 4 bases, the J end by 3 bases, with 10 bases between. The V gene's germline CDR1 is SQVTM and CDR2 ANQGSEA. The CDR3 DNA follows: TGCAGCGTTGTATCGACCAACTACAATGAGCAGTTCTTC. As protein: CSVVSTNYNEQFF.